Shown below are 8 T cell receptor beta chains from a single sample sequenced in a study of T cell repertoires in ileal Crohn's disease (dated by TCRdb to the late 2010s). The library was produced with the immunoSEQ multiplex PCR assay. This immuneACCESS table, as held by TCRdb, lists in-frame sequences with V and J called but not all clones. Of the missing ones, under half trace to an unresolved V gene in checked studies; the others have no known cause. The sample includes tens of thousands of clones, with about 81% observed a single time. The ten largest clonotypes hold roughly 5.5% of the sample. The sample comprised ileal tissue. The source of these receptors is an adult with Crohn's disease.

This chain's CDR3 is CASSPKSGQGYNEQFF. CDR3 sequence (DNA): TGCGCCAGCAGCCCCAAGAGTGGACAGGGTTACAATGAGCAGTTCTTC. The chain joins TRBV5-1 to TRBJ2-1; 8 nucleotides align to TRBD1. Germline trimming cut 4 bases from V and 4 bases from J; bases unmatched to any gene: 10. The CDR3 sequence is 16 residues long. Germline V gene data show CDR1 as SGHRS and CDR2 as YFSETQ.

This chain connects TRBV4-2 to TRBJ2-3, with TRBD2 identical over 14 bases. The CDR3 has 20 amino acids. Germline CDR1 reads LGHNA; CDR2 reads YNFKEQ. The J segment lost 3 bases and the V segment lost 3 bases, leaving 14 bases of the junction unmatched. The CDR3 bases are TGTGCCAGCAGCCACATCAGCGCGACTAGCGGGGGGGGCAGGACAGATACGCAGTATTTT. It yields the protein CASSHISATSGGGRTDTQYF.

This clone was seen just once. The genes are TRBV4-1 and TRBJ2-7; 13 nucleotides line up with TRBD2. The CDR3 has 15 amino acids. Per germline, CDR1 MGHRA and CDR2 YSYEKL. The V and J ends lost 4 bases and 3 bases, in that order; junction bases with no gene match: 3. DNA for the CDR3: TGCGCCAGCAGCCTCGGGACTAGCGGGAACTACGAGCAGTACTTC. Its protein product is CASSLGTSGNYEQYF.

The chain combines TRBV4-2 with TRBJ2-5, with 10 bases that match TRBD2. The CDR3 covers 17 residues. Germline V lookup: CDR1 LGHNA, CDR2 YNFKEQ. With V trimmed by 0 bases and J by 7 bases, 11 bases remained unmatched. This chain's CDR3 is CASSQDFQRGGEVTQYF. The CDR3 DNA follows: TGTGCCAGCAGCCAAGATTTCCAGCGGGGGGGCGAGGTGACCCAGTACTTC.

The chain carries TRBV19 and TRBJ1-2, with 7 bases fitting TRBD1. Germline V gene data show CDR1 as LNHDA and CDR2 as SQIVND (reference sequence). Trimming took 6 bases from V and 4 from J; bases not matched to a gene: 8. The CDR3 spans 14 residues. CDR3 coding DNA: TGTGCCAGTAGCCCTGACAGGGCGGGCTATGGCTACACCTTC. This codes for CASSPDRAGYGYTF.

The chain employs TRBV19 and TRBJ1-2, with TRBD1 matching 9 bases. CDR3 length equals 16 residues. Germline V lookup: CDR1 LNHDA, CDR2 SQIVND (reference sequence). V lost 7 bases and J lost 3; bases outside the gene matches: 12. The chain's CDR3 is CASTNTGQGRYYGYTF. DNA for the CDR3: TGTGCCAGTACGAACACCGGACAGGGGAGGTACTATGGCTACACCTTC.

This clone was observed a handful of times. V is TRBV6-5 and J is TRBJ1-2; TRBD1 matches 7 bases. V gave up 7 bases and J gave up 4 bases; unmatched junction bases: 0. CDR3 size: 11 residues. Per the germline V gene, CDR1 is MNHEY and CDR2 is SVGAGI. CDR3 in amino acids: CASTGGYGYTF. The CDR3, as DNA: TGTGCCAGCACAGGGGGCTATGGCTACACCTTC.

The chain couples TRBV12-5 to TRBJ1-2; D gene ambiguous. The CDR3 length is 14 residues. CDR1 is LGHNT, CDR2 FRNRAP, per germline. Deletions cut 3 bases from V and 3 bases from J, with 11 bases between. Written as DNA, the CDR3 is TGTGCTAGTGGTTTCGGGAACGCGGACTATGGCTACACCTTC. Its translation: CASGFGNADYGYTF.